One and the same sample provided the 7 T cell receptor beta chains below, sequenced in a study of blood T cell repertoires in COVID-19. TCRdb's table, derived via immunoSEQ multiplex PCR, lists solely in-frame clones and lacks some. Of some 220,000 clones detected, roughly 80% appear once; the ten largest clones hold approximately 6.6%. Sequenced input: peripheral blood. These receptors were collected from a woman aged 70 to 79 with acute or convalescent COVID-19.

J is TRBJ2-5 and V is TRBV21-1; TRBD2, as called in the table, went unchecked against the DNA. TRBV21-1 is noted as a pseudogene. The CDR3 length is 16 residues. In nucleotides, the CDR3 is TGTGCCAGCAGCAAAGAGGGAGGGGACGTAATTGAGATCCAGTACTTC. Amino acid sequence: CASSKEGGDVIEIQYF.

As DNA, the CDR3 is TGTGCCAGTAGTGGTTACCAGGGCAAGGACACTGAAGCTTTCTTT. Its translation: CASSGYQGKDTEAFF. This sequence joins TRBV19 and TRBJ1-1; weak D call: TRBD1 (5 bases). This CDR3 has 15 amino acids. Germline V gene lookup returns CDR1 LNHDA and CDR2 SQIVND (reference sequence). Trimming removed 5 bases from V and 3 bases from J, with 16 bases in between.

This clone was observed a few times. The rearrangement joins TRBV2 to TRBJ2-1; unclear D gene. CDR1 and CDR2 (germline): SNHLY, FYNNEI. With 6 bases removed from V and 0 bases from J, the gap between germline ends came to 9 bases. The CDR3 runs 14 residues. As DNA, the CDR3 is TGTGCCAGCAGATCAGGTAACTCCTACAATGAGCAGTTCTTC. It yields the protein CASRSGNSYNEQFF.

Written as DNA, the CDR3 is TGTGCCAGCAGTTCTCCCGGGACTAGCGGCTACGAGCAGTACTTC. The encoded protein is CASSSPGTSGYEQYF. The genes are TRBV6-2 or TRBV6-3 and TRBJ2-7; 11 bases agree with TRBD2. The CDR3 totals 15 residues. Trimming took 4 bases from V and 3 from J; bases not matched to a gene: 5. Germline V lookup: CDR1 MNHEY, CDR2 SVGEGT.

Concerning this clone itself: Without the conserved terminal phenylalanine or tryptophan, this CDR3 likely stems from a read error. The DNA is omitted, as the CDR3 cannot be located on it reliably, and the CDR3 follows TCRdb's listing. The chain employs TRBV3-1 (or the pseudogene TRBV3-2) and TRBJ2-4; the table gives TRBD2 as D, unverified against the DNA. CDR1 LGHDT and CDR2 YNNKEL come from the germline V gene (reference sequence). 12 amino acids form the CDR3, both terminal residues included. This chain's CDR3 is CASSQDEGPMEA.

This clone was counted a few times. The chain uses TRBV2 and TRBJ1-1; 8 bases are shared with TRBD1. This CDR3 spans 13 amino acids. Germline assignment: CDR1 SNHLY and CDR2 FYNNEI. J lost 1 base, V lost 8 bases, and 3 bases had no gene match. The CDR3 spells CASGGQANTEAFF. DNA for the CDR3: TGTGCCAGCGGGGGACAGGCGAACACTGAAGCTTTCTTT.

CDR3 DNA sequence: TGTGCCAGCTCACCTGTTGGGGGAACAGGGGGCCTTGAAGCTTTCTTT. It specifies CASSPVGGTGGLEAFF. This chain connects TRBV18 to TRBJ1-1; 9 bases map to TRBD1. CDR3 length equals 16 residues. Germline CDR1 is KGHSH and CDR2 is LQKENI. V trimming: 3 bases; J trimming: 7 bases; junction bases outside the gene matches: 12.